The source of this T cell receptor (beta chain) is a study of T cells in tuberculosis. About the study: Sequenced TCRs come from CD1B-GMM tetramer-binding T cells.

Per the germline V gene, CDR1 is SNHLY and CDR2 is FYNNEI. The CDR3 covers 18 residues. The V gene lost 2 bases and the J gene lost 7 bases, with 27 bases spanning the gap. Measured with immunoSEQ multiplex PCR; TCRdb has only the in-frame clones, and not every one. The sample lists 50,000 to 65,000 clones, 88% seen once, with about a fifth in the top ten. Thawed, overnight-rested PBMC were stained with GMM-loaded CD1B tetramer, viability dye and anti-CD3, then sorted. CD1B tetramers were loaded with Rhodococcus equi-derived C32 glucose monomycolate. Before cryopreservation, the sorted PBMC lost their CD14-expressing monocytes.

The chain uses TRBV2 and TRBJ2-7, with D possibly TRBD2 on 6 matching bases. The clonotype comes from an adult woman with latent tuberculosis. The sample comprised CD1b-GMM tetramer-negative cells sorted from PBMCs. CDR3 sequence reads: CASSEIGVNGLREKEQYF. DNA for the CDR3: TGTGCCAGCAGTGAAATTGGAGTAAATGGCCTCCGGGAGAAGGAGCAGTACTTC.